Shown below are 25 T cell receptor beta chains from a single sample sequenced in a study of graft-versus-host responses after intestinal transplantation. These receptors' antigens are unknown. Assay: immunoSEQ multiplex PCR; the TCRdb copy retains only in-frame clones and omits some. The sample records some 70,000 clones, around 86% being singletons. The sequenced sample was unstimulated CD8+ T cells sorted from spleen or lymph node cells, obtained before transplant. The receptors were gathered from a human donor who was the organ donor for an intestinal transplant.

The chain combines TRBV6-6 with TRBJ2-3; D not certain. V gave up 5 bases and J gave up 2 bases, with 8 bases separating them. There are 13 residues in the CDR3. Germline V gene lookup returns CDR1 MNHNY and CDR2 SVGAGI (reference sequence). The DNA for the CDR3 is TGTGCCAGCAGTACAACGGCCACAGATACGCAGTATTTT. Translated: CASSTTATDTQYF.

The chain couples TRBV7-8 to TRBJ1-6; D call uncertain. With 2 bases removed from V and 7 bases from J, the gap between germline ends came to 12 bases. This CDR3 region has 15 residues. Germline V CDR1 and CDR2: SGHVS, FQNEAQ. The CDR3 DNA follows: TGTGCCAGCAGCTTATATGGGCCTTGGAATTCACCCCTCCACTTT. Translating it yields CASSLYGPWNSPLHF.

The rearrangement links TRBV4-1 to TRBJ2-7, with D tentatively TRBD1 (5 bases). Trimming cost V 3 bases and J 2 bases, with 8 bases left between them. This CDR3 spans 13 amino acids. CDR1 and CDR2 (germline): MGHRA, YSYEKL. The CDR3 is CASSHRETYEQYF. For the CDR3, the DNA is TGCGCCAGCAGCCACAGGGAAACCTACGAGCAGTACTTC.

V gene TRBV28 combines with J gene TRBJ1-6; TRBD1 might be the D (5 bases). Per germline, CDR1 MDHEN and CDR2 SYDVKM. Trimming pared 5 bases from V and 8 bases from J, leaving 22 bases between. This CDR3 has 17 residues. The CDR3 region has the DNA TGTGCCAGCAGTCCCACTCAACAGGTGAGATGGGATTCACCCCTCCACTTT. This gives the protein CASSPTQQVRWDSPLHF.

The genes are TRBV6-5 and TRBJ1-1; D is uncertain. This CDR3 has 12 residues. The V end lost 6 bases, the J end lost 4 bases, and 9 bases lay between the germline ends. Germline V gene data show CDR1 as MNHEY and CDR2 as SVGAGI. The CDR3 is CASSHSGTEAFF. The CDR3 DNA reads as TGTGCCAGCAGCCACTCGGGCACTGAAGCTTTCTTT.

As DNA, the CDR3 is TGTGCCAGCAGTGAAACGGACAGCGGATATGGCTACACCTTC. Its protein product is CASSETDSGYGYTF. The J gene is TRBJ1-2, the V gene TRBV2; D is perhaps TRBD1 (6 bases). Germline loops: CDR1 SNHLY, CDR2 FYNNEI. Trimming took 2 bases from V and 5 from J, leaving 12 bases between them. The CDR3 extends over 14 amino acids.

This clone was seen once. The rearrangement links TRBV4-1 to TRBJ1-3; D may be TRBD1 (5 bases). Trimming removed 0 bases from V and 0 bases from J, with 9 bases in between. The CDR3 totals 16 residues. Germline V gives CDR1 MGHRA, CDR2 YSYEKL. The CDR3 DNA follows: TGCGCCAGCAGCCAAGACAGGGTTTACTCTGGAAACACCATATATTTT. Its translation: CASSQDRVYSGNTIYF.

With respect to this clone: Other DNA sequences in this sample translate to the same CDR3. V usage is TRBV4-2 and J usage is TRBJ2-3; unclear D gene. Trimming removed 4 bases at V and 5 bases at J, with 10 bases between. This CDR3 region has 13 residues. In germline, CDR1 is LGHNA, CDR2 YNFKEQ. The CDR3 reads CASSPTFLDTQYF. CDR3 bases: TGTGCCAGCAGCCCCACCTTCTTAGATACGCAGTATTTT.

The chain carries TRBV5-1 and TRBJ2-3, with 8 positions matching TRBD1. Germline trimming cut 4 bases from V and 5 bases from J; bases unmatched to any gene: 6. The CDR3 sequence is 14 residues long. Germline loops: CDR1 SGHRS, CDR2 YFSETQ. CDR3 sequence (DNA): TGCGCCAGCAGCCTTGGACAGGGAGAAGATACGCAGTATTTT. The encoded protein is CASSLGQGEDTQYF.

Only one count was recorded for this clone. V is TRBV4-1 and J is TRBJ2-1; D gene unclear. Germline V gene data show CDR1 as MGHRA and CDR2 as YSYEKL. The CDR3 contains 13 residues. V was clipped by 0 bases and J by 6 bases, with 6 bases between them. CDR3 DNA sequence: TGCGCCAGCAGCCAAGATTCAGGCAATGAGCAGTTCTTC. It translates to CASSQDSGNEQFF.

The CDR3 here is CARHLLGQVSYEQYF. For the CDR3, the DNA is TGTGCCAGACACTTACTAGGACAGGTTTCCTACGAGCAGTACTTC. The chain links TRBV11-3 to TRBJ2-7, with 7 bases aligning to TRBD1. The V segment lost 9 bases and the J segment 1 base; nucleotides outside the gene matches: 12. This CDR3 is built from 15 residues. Germline assignment: CDR1 SGHNT and CDR2 YENEEA.

The CDR3 region is CASSSPRRSLNTEAFF. The CDR3 coding sequence is TGTGCCAGTAGTAGCCCCCGACGGAGCTTGAACACTGAAGCTTTCTTT. The V call is TRBV19, the J call TRBJ1-1; D is uncertain. Trimming removed 4 bases at V and 0 bases at J, with 15 bases between. CDR3 length: 16 amino acids. The germline gives CDR1 LNHDA, CDR2 SQIVND (reference sequence). Based on the CDR3 plus reference TRBV19 and TRBJ1-1, the full variable domain is DGGITQSPKYLFRKEGQNVTLSCEQNLNHDAMYWYRQDPGQGLRLIYYSQIVNDFQKGDIAEGYSVSREKKESFPLTVTSAQKNPTAFYLCASSSPRRSLNTEAFFGQGTRLTVV.

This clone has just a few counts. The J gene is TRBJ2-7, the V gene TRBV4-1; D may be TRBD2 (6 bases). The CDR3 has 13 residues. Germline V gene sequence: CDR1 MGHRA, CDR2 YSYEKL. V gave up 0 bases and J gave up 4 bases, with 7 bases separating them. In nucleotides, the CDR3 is TGCGCCAGCAGCCAAGACGGGGGATACGAGCAGTACTTC. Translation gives CASSQDGGYEQYF.

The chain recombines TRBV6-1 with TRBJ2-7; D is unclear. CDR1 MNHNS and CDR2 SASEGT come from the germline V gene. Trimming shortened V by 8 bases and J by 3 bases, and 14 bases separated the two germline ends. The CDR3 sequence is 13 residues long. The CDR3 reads CASSLALYYEQYF. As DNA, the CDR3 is TGTGCCAGCTCTCTGGCCCTATACTACGAGCAGTACTTC.

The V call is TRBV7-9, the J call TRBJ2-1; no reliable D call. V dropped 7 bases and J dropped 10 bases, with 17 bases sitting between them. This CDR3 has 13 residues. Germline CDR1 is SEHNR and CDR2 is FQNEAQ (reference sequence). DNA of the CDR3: TGTGCCAGCACCCCTCCGCCACCGGAAGAGCAGTTCTTC. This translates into CASTPPPPEEQFF.

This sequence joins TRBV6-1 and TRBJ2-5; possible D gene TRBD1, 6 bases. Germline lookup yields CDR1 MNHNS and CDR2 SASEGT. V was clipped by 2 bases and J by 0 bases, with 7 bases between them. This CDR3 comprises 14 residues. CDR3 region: CASSERGYQETQYF. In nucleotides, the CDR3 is TGTGCCAGCAGTGAAAGGGGGTACCAAGAGACCCAGTACTTC.

Here the CDR3 DNA reads TGTGCCAGCAACCGCGACAGGGGACGGGGCTACACCTTC. Its protein product is CASNRDRGRGYTF. The chain joins TRBV7-8 to TRBJ1-2; 8 nucleotides line up with TRBD1. J lost 8 bases, V lost 7 bases, and 9 bases had no gene match. Germline CDR1 and CDR2: SGHVS and FQNEAQ. The CDR3 is 13 residues long.

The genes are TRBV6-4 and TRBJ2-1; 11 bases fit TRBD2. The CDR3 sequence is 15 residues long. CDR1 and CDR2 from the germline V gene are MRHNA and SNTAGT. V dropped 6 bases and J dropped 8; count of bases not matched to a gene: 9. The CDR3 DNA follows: TGTGCCAGCAGGCAATTAGCGGGGGGGCCAGATGAGCAGTTCTTC. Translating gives CASRQLAGGPDEQFF.

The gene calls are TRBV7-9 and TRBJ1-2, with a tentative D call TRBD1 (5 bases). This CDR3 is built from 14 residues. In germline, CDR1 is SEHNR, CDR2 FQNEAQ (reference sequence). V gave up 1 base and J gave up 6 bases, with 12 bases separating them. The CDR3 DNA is TGTGCCAGCAGCTTAGAGTGGGCAGGGAATGGCTACACCTTC. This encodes CASSLEWAGNGYTF.

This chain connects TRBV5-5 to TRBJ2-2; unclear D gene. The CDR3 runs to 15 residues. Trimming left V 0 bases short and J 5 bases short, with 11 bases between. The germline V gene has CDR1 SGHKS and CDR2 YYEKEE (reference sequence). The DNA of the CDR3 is TGTGCCAGCAGCTTGGGACATACGGATACCGGGGAGCTGTTTTTT. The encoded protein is CASSLGHTDTGELFF. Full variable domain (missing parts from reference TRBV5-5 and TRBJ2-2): DAGVTQSPTHLIKTRGQQVTLRCSPISGHKSVSWYQQVLGQGPQFIFQYYEKEERGRGNFPDRFSARQFPNYSSELNVNALLLGDSALYLCASSLGHTDTGELFFGEGSRLTVL.

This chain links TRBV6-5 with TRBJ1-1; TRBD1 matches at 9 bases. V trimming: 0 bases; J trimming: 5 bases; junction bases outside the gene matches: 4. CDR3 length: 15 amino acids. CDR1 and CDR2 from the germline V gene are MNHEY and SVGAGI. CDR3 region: CASSYSGTGYTEAFF. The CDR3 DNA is TGTGCCAGCAGTTACTCAGGGACAGGGTATACTGAAGCTTTCTTT.

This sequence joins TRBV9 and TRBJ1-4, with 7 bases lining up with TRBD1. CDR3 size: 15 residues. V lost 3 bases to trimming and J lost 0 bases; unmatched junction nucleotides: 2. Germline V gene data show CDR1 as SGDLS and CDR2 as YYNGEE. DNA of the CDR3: TGTGCCAGCAGCGAGGGGGCGGCAACTAATGAAAAACTGTTTTTT. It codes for CASSEGAATNEKLFF.

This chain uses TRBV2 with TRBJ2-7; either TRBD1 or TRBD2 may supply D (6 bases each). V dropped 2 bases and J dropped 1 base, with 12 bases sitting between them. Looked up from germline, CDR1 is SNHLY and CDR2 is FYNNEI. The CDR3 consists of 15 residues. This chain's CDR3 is CASSEYGGPSYEQYF. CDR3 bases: TGTGCCAGCAGTGAATACGGGGGCCCTTCCTACGAGCAGTACTTC.

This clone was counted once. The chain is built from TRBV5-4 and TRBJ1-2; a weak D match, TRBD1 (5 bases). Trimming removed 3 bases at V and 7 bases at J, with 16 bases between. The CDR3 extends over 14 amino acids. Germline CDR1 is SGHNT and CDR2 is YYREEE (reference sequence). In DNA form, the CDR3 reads TGTGCCAGCAGCTCACCGGGACTGGGTCTTGGCTACACCTTC. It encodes CASSSPGLGLGYTF.

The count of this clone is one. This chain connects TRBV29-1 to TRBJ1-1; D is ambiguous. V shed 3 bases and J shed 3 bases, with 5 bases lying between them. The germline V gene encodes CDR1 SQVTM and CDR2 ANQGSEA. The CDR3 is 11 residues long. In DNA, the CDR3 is TGCAGCGTTGACCCATACACTGAAGCTTTCTTT. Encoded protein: CSVDPYTEAFF.